A selection of T cell receptor beta chains follows, all from one sample in a study of control samples from healthy donors and cancer patients. Using immunoSEQ multiplex PCR, the repertoire was profiled, and TCRdb retains in-frame clones only, with some absent. The table lists more than 85,000 clones, over 75% of them singletons. Material for sequencing was PBMCs. Receptors originate from a woman aged 60-70 years with lung cancer. Both conserved end residues are part of each CDR3.

>TRBJ1-1|TRBV9
CASSALGNTEAFF
>TRBJ2-7|TRBV30
CASAAFRDRGSYEQYF
>TRBJ2-2|TRBV7-3
CASSLTHGETGELFF
>TRBJ1-1|TRBV7-9
CASSPLSNTEAFF
>TRBJ1-5|TRBV6-2/TRBV6-3
CASSAGEASNQPQHF
>TRBJ1-2|TRBV6-2/TRBV6-3
CASSYGQIYGYTF
>TRBJ2-1|TRBV30
CAWSVIGRGRNEQFF
>TRBJ2-3|TRBV28
CASLPSGLAGDGTDTQYF
>TRBJ2-7|TRBV9
CASNSGFEDYEQYF
>TRBJ1-4|TRBV5-1
CASSLVPGQGEFPIATNEKLFF
>TRBJ1-1|TRBV6-4
CASSEFRGLTVAEAFF
>TRBJ1-1|TRBV6-5
CASRQGTNTEAFF
>TRBJ2-7|TRBV7-8
CASSLGDTYSYEQYF
>TRBJ1-3|TRBV11-3
CASSLESAGPSGNTIYF
>TRBJ1-4|TRBV2
CASTGDGSNEKLFF
>TRBJ1-1|TRBV6-5
CASSSDPNTEAFF
>TRBJ2-1|TRBV9
CASSVAQGGGAFRAEQFF
>TRBJ2-3|TRBV7-8
CASSRTGPDTQYF
>TRBJ1-2|TRBV3-1/TRBV3-2
CASSQDLVSGYGYTF
>TRBJ1-5|TRBV5-5
CASSLQGREQPQHF
>TRBJ2-2|TRBV4-2
CASSPSQGNTGELFF
>TRBJ1-5|TRBV6-2/TRBV6-3
CASSPRHRVLNQPQHF
>TRBJ2-5|TRBV6-5
CASSPEKETQYF
>TRBJ1-1|TRBV7-6
CASSSSRGDTEAFF
>TRBJ1-2|TRBV7-2
CASSSSTGSHGYTF
>TRBJ2-2|TRBV5-1
CVSSPSGTGELFF
>TRBJ1-4|TRBV7-3
CASSRGQGVGEKLFF
>TRBJ2-7|TRBV5-6
CASSLLESSYEQYF
>TRBJ2-3|TRBV25-1
CASSEFDYSGTDTQYF
>TRBJ1-4|TRBV12-3/TRBV12-4
CASATGEKLFF
>TRBJ2-5|TRBV2
CASSGRGGEETQYF
>TRBJ1-2|TRBV19
CASRIDGNYGYTF
>TRBJ2-7|TRBV11-2
CASSLAVSSYEQYF
>TRBJ1-3|TRBV6-2/TRBV6-3
CASSSAGIPGNTIYF
>TRBJ2-3|TRBV28
CASSRSSPAVAGAPDTQYF
>TRBJ2-1|TRBV24-1
CATSTEDEQFF
>TRBJ1-2|TRBV27
CASGSGTGDISYGYTF
>TRBJ1-6|TRBV6-2/TRBV6-3
CASSLTGYSPLHF
>TRBJ1-2|TRBV6-1
CASSEDQTESGGYTF
>TRBJ2-1|TRBV19
CASLGPSGQRGGNEQFF
>TRBJ1-2|TRBV7-9
CASSFLVDGYGYTF